This T cell receptor beta chain was captured in a study of regulatory T cells in long-lasting Graves disease. This clonotype appeared a few times. The CDR3 contains 14 residues. Trimming shortened V by 6 bases and J by 1 base, and 12 bases separated the two germline ends. Building of the TCR beta libraries involved iRepertoire HTBI primers and Arm-PCR of CDR3 regions. TCRdb independently ran MiXCR on the multiplex PCR reads; one entry per CDR3 protein. The sample lists approximately 470,000 distinct CDR3 sequences; around 15% were seen once. Time point reported: newly diagnosed GD, antithyroid drugs for less than 3 months. PBMC RNA was the source of the TCR library. These data were likewise used in another study, on T cells in Graves' hyperthyroidism and ophthalmopathy.

The chain has TRBV12-3 or TRBV12-4 and TRBJ1-2; a possible D gene is TRBD1 (5 bases). The receptor was isolated from a middle-aged man with Graves disease. The sample in question was peripheral blood mononuclear cells (PBMCs), obtained at new diagnosis, from a patient treated with antithyroid drugs. CDR3 in DNA: TGTGCCAGCAGAGAAGCAGGGATTAACTATGGCTACACCTTC. Translated: CASREAGINYGYTF.